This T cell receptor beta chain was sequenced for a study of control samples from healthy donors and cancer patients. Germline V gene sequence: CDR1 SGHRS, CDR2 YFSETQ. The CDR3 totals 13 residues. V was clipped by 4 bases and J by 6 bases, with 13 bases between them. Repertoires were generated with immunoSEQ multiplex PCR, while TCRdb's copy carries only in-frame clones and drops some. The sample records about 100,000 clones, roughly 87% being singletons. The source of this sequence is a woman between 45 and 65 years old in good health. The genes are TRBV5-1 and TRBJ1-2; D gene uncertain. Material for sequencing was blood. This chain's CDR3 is CASSIGVGNGYTF. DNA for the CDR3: TGCGCCAGCAGCATTGGGGTGGGGAATGGCTACACCTTC. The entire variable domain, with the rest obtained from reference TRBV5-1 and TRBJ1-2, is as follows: KAGVTQTPRYLIKTRGQQVTLSCSPISGHRSVSWYQQTPGQGLQFLFEYFSETQRNKGNFPGRFSGRQFSNSRSEMNVSTLELGDSALYLCASSIGVGNGYTFGSGTRLTVV.